This T cell receptor (beta chain) emerged from a study of pediatric ulcerative colitis. Study-wide points: Blood samples from a couple of patients yielded substantially fewer templates and were excluded from blood-rectal overlap analysis.

Sequenced by immunoSEQ multiplex PCR; TCRdb stores in-frame clones only, minus some. Of more than 50,000 clones listed, 70% to 80% are singletons. Regarding this clone: Its target is not known.

Trimming at V came to 2 bases and at J to 3 bases, leaving 3 bases not matched to a gene. CDR1 is LNHDA and CDR2 is SQIVND in the germline V gene (reference sequence). CDR3 length: 15 amino acids. The chain couples TRBV19 to TRBJ2-1, with 8 bases identical to TRBD2. The sequenced sample consisted of blood. This clonotype was sampled from a boy between 10 and 17 years old with moderate ulcerative colitis. The CDR3 DNA reads as TGTGCCAGTAGTATAAATAGCGGGATCTACAATGAGCAGTTCTTC. Translating gives CASSINSGIYNEQFF.